This entry is about one TCR beta chain. Antigen: not known. The sample comes from a study of T cell repertoires in cytomegalovirus infection. Study background: Through public TCR beta signatures, both CMV infection and matching HLA type were indicated. Regarding the study as a whole: Clonotypes of TCR beta that were HLA-C-restricted and CMV-specific dominated the ex vivo response.

The CDR3 contains 15 residues. Germline V gene sequence: CDR1 MNHEY, CDR2 SVGEGT. Between the trimmed V and J ends, which lost 0 bases and 3 bases, there was a span of 9 bases. From the reads, TCRdb called clonotypes with MiXCR, one entry per CDR3 protein. The sample has 310,000 or so distinct CDR3 sequences, around 9.1% seen once. This clonotype originated in a human donor in good health (CMV status not recorded). Some clones in this sample may be carry-over from other donors' samples. Sequenced: PBMCs. V is TRBV6-2 or TRBV6-3 and J is TRBJ2-1, with D possibly being TRBD2 (6 bases). CDR3 sequence reads: CASSYSSGNYNEQFF. The CDR3 DNA follows: TGTGCCAGCAGTTACTCTAGCGGAAACTACAATGAGCAGTTCTTC.